This T cell receptor (beta chain) comes out of a study of cytomegalovirus exposure and HLA in healthy donors (dated by TCRdb to between 2016 and 2019). Concerning the study at large: According to an earlier analysis of 450 to 650 of the donors, about 170 million T cells yielded approximately 120 million unique TCR beta sequences and 276 Gb of sequence data. An early release that covered about 600 HLA-typed donors contained about 300 gigabases of sequencing data and some 87 million unique TCR sequences. Of the roughly 420 genotyped donors, approximately 81% were placed in the genetic ancestry cluster associated with self-reported Caucasian donors. The aim of the study was to test whether cataloging public T cell receptors could identify signatures of past pathogen exposure. The study profiled the T cell repertoires of about 720 subjects by immunosequencing and related them to cytomegalovirus serostatus. A separate validation cohort of roughly 130 different subjects was used in addition to the 666-subject first cohort. To predict cytomegalovirus infection status, the study brought together high-throughput TCR immunosequencing, statistical association of individual TCRs with disease status, and machine learning. In a later analysis, previously published TCR beta repertoires from 500 to 750 donors were re-analyzed and high-resolution HLA genotyping was added so that TCR occurrence patterns could be studied. Rather than using new phenotypic data, the later analysis identified candidate immune exposures from TCR beta sequences and from how often those sequences occurred across donors. To decide whether each TCR beta V gene segment behaved as functional or pseudogenic, an earlier analysis of some 570 of the donors relied on high-throughput TCR beta sequencing. Donor age, sex, ethnicity and CMV serostatus were collected together with the repertoire data. A later genetic analysis took genome-wide SNP genotypes for about 55% of the roughly 700 donors and used that subset as a discovery cohort. Every discovery cohort repertoire had been produced on one sequencing platform. HLA typing included class I and class II loci at four-digit resolution. Typing coverage differed by locus: A, B, C, DRB1 and DQB1 were typed in roughly 620-630 donors, DQA1 in 500 to 550, DPA1 in some 610, and DPB1 in just under 490. A handful of DR-DQ haplotypes were handled as single units for association and clustering because linkage in the cohort was strong. Among 398 genotyped donors of the cohort, an average of about 240,000 unique TCR beta nucleotide sequences were sequenced per donor, roughly a sixth of them non-productive.

General conclusions and limits of the study: Presence/absence analyses assumed roughly uniform sequencing depth across donors, an assumption that may not hold. In the study, 150 to 200 TCR beta chains were listed as associated with cytomegalovirus. For the cohort, immune exposure information was limited to CMV serostatus. According to a later analysis, TCR association rates differed among HLA loci, with DRB1 alleles showing the most associated TCRs and HLA-C alleles showing the fewest. The classifier was reported to diagnose cytomegalovirus status with high specificity and sensitivity in both the original and validation cohorts. The cohort was sequenced for TCR beta chains only, and without alpha or paired-chain data the features that could be detected were limited. A later genetic analysis reported fewer N-insertions in productive TCRs among donors in an Asian-associated ancestry cluster than the roughly 650-donor mean. When HLA alleles, especially DR and DQ, strongly co-occurred, attributing TCR associations to individual alleles was difficult. A later analysis found that HLA-associated TCR beta chains were more clonally expanded and had lower generation probabilities than equally common non-associated chains. Three of the identified cytomegalovirus-associated TCR beta chains were confirmed in vitro to be specific for cytomegalovirus antigens. According to a later analysis, most CMV-associated TCR beta chains appeared to be HLA-restricted, and the HLA associations seemed to be driven largely by CMV exposure. It was suggested by the authors that the approach could potentially be generalized to other disease states and immunological phenotypes. The earlier analysis of approximately 590 of the donors excluded 15 to 20 rarely observed V segments, including chromosome 9 orphons, because counts were too low. A cluster of highly shared sequence variants was judged likely to be a technical artifact of the sequencing pipeline. A further reported finding was that TCR beta sequences accurately predicted the HLA-A and HLA-B alleles for most subjects in the first cohort. The 87-base-pair reads could not distinguish some IMGT-functional V segments, including TRBV6-2 and TRBV6-3, so those segments were excluded. Because HLA typing was unavailable for some donors at each locus, only the typed subset was used in association tests. An earlier analysis of around 500 of the donors showed that most TCR beta V segments appeared in productive rearrangements either about 87% or about 30% of the time, which broadly matched IMGT annotations. Most TCR sequences were seen in very few donors, while some public TCRs were found in many individuals. A later genetic analysis associated a missense DCLRE1C variant with V-gene and J-gene trimming of TCR beta chains, and an independent cohort replicated the association. A later analysis associated 15,000 to 20,000 TCR beta sequences with specific HLA alleles at a false discovery rate of 0.05. Correlated functional status among segregating V segments might reflect linkage disequilibrium, but an unknown experimental factor could not be ruled out. Several of the top co-occurrence clusters appeared to be linked to parvovirus B19, influenza, CMV and Epstein-Barr virus, according to a later analysis.

This clone was picked up one time. Its antigen is unknown. No base-level quality is on record; no much larger clone is a single base apart. Receptor libraries were prepared by the immunoSEQ multiplex PCR assay. A mixture of 60 forward primers for TCR Vbeta segments and 13 reverse primers for TCR Jbeta segments was used in the multiplex PCR. A multiplex PCR assay on genomic DNA amplified the CDR3 region of rearranged TCR beta genes. Amplified TCR beta libraries were sequenced as 87-base-pair reads on the Illumina HiSeq System. For the original study's pipeline: A later analysis tallied 75 million to 95 million unique TCR beta chains across the 666 repertoires, and about 10 million of those chains were shared by two or more donors. A nearest-neighbor algorithm error-corrected the raw reads and collapsed the reads into unique sequences, merging closely related sequences to remove PCR and sequencing errors. V, D and J gene segments were assigned by aligning CDR3 sequences to IMGT reference sequences. For a sequence to be retained, at least a six-nucleotide match to both a V gene segment and a J gene segment was required. A rearrangement was called productive if the CDR3 had no stop codons and remained in frame with V and J, and every other rearrangement was called non-productive. CDR3 was defined by IMGT convention, running from the second conserved V-encoded cysteine to the conserved J-encoded phenylalanine. Sequences without an unambiguous match to a single V gene segment were excluded from the earlier analysis of 450 to 650 of the donors. An earlier analysis of 587 of the donors called V segments functional above 56.7% productive rearrangements and segregating when the between-donor standard deviation exceeded 5%. A statistical classification framework was built to diagnose cytomegalovirus status from the catalog of TCR beta chain sequences. A later analysis assigned V and J genes by comparing TCR nucleotide sequences with IMGT/GENE-DB human TR gene sequences. A later analysis assigned CDR3 sequences and most-parsimonious VDJ recombination scenarios with the TCRdist pipeline. In a later analysis, each TCR beta chain was defined by its CDR3 amino acid sequence together with its V-gene family, and reads lacking a unique V-gene family were excluded. A later analysis removed nearly 600 highly shared, low-generation-probability nucleotide sequences to deal with suspected cross-contamination and a sequencing artifact. In a later analysis, a clonal expansion index for each public chain was calculated from normalized within-repertoire ranks of inferred template counts. In a later analysis, generation probabilities were computed using a VDJ recombination model fitted to out-of-frame rearrangements, and the results were checked against IGoR. Hypergeometric tests were used in a later analysis to score TCR-TCR, TCR-HLA and TCR-CMV co-occurrence, with a repertoire-size bias correction applied to the TCR pairs. In a later analysis, false discovery rates were estimated by permuting HLA or CMV assignments 20 times. A later analysis grouped co-occurring TCRs with DBSCAN, adding TCRdist sequence similarity when clustering within HLA-allele-positive subsets. Co-occurrence clustering excluded repertoires with fewer than 30,000 or more than 120,000 public chains, plus five with anomalous nucleotide sharing. TCRdb carries this immuneACCESS record with in-frame sequences only. Its versions omit some clonotypes, under half of them owing to an unresolved V gene in the studies checked, with the rest unexplained. V, J and clone size are taken as reported in that table, and D and trimming were inferred from the DNA itself. The sample yields roughly 150,000 clones; roughly four fifths were counted once. About 6.5% of the sample rests with the top ten.

In total, 600 or so healthy bone marrow donors made up the cohort. At the time of sampling, every cohort member was nominally healthy, though immune exposures that went unrecorded were likely present. The donor was CMV seronegative and was included in the group of a few hundred seronegative cohort members. A peripheral blood sample was provided by each donor, and peripheral blood mononuclear cells were used for TCR beta sequencing. Genomic DNA was extracted from the blood cell samples with the Qiagen DNeasy Blood Extraction Kit. The cysteine opens and the phenylalanine closes a CDR3 of 14 amino acids. The only DNA kept is the CDR3, 42 bases in frame from the first base. V loses 0 bases, J loses 4 bases, and the germline ends lie 10 bases apart. CDR1 and CDR2, looked up from the germline V gene, are SGDLS and YYNGEE.

The TCR originated in a man aged 25-45 years in good health and CMV-seronegative. The rearrangement joined TRBV9 to TRBJ1-1; TRBD1 is a weak D gene call, 5 bases matching. Sequenced: PBMCs. Here the CDR3 is given as CASSVGGVPTEAFF. The nucleotide sequence reads as follows: TGTGCCAGCAGCGTAGGGGGCGTACCCACTGAAGCTTTCTTT.